This TCR beta chain was documented in a study of identical twins. This clonotype was observed at least ten times. CDR1 SGHRS and CDR2 YFSETQ come from the germline V gene. V dropped 1 base and J dropped 5 bases, with 11 bases sitting between them. The CDR3 contains 14 residues. From the 5' RACE reads, TCRdb called clonotypes with MiXCR, one entry per CDR3 protein. Of around 200,000 distinct CDR3 sequences listed, around a tenth are singletons. This receptor was taken from a woman under 30 in good health. The sample consisted of memory (CD45RO+) T cells sorted from blood. The genes are TRBV5-1 and TRBJ2-3; D possibly uses TRBD1 or TRBD2 (6 bases each). The CDR3 region is CASSLSRGGDTQYF. Written as DNA, the CDR3 is TGCGCCAGCAGCTTGAGCAGGGGAGGAGATACGCAGTATTTT.